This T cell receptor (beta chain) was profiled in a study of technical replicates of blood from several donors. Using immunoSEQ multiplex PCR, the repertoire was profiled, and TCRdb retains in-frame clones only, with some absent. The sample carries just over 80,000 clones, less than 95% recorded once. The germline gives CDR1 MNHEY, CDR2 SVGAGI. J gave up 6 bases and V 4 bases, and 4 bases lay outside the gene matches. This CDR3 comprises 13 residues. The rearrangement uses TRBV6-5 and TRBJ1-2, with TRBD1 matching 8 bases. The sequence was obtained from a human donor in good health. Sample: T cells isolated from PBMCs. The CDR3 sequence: CASSFTGGNGYTF. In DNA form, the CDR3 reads TGTGCCAGCAGTTTTACAGGGGGAAATGGCTACACCTTC.